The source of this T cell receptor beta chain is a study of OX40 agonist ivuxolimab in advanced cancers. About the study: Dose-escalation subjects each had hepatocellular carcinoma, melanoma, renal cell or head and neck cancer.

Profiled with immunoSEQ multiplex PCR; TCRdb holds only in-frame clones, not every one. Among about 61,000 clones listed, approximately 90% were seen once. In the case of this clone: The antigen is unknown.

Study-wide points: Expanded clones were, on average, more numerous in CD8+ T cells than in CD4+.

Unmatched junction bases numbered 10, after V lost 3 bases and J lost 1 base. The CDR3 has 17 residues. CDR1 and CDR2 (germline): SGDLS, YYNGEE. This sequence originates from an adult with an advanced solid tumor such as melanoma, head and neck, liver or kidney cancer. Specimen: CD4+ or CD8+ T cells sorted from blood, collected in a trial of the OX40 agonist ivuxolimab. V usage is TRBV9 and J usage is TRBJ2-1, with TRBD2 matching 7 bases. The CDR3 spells CASSAVPSGGSYNEQFF. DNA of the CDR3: TGTGCCAGCAGCGCAGTCCCCTCGGGGGGTTCCTACAATGAGCAGTTCTTC.